The rows below give T cell receptor beta chains drawn from one sample of a study of long-term antiretroviral therapy in people with HIV. Profiling relied on immunoSEQ multiplex PCR, and the TCRdb table lists in-frame clones only, not all of them. Of tens of thousands of clones in the sample, 91% were seen once. The sample here was unsorted PBMCs, taken 3.1 years after starting antiretroviral therapy. Receptors were obtained from a man younger than 35 with HIV. Both conserved end residues are part of each CDR3. Fields, in order: clone size, D gene, V gene, J gene, CDR3 protein, CDR3 DNA. D genes are given only for firm matches. The size entry is marked missing in some rows and otherwise reads once, few, many or a size class.

size: few
D: -
V: TRBV5-6
J: TRBJ2-7
CDR3: CASRPYEQYF
DNA: TGTGCCAGCAGACCCTACGAGCAGTACTTC

size: -
D: -
V: TRBV11-1
J: TRBJ2-3
CDR3: CASSSSTDTQYF
DNA: TGTGCCAGCAGCTCCTCTACAGATACGCAGTATTTT

size: -
D: -
V: TRBV21-1
J: TRBJ2-7
CDR3: CASSRPSVSGKVRGPYEQYF
DNA: TGTGCCAGCAGCCGCCCCTCGGTGAGCGGGAAGGTCCGGGGTCCCTACGAGCAGTACTTC

size: few
D: -
V: TRBV7-9
J: TRBJ1-1
CDR3: CASSLGPQPEAFF
DNA: TGTGCCAGCAGCTTGGGACCACAACCGGAAGCTTTCTTT

size: -
D: -
V: TRBV15
J: TRBJ1-2
CDR3: CATSRVRTGLQGYTF
DNA: TGTGCCACCAGCAGAGTAAGAACAGGGCTGCAAGGCTACACCTTC

size: -
D: -
V: TRBV11-1
J: TRBJ2-7
CDR3: CASSLEQGGTYEQYF
DNA: TGTGCCAGCAGCTTAGAACAGGGAGGTACCTACGAGCAGTACTTC

size: once
D: -
V: TRBV11-2
J: TRBJ2-7
CDR3: CASTQGSSYEQYF
DNA: TGTGCCAGCACCCAGGGGAGCTCCTACGAGCAGTACTTC

size: -
D: -
V: TRBV4-1
J: TRBJ1-5
CDR3: CASSQVGNSNQPQHF
DNA: TGCGCCAGCAGCCAGGTGGGAAATAGCAATCAGCCCCAGCATTTT

size: -
D: TRBD1
V: TRBV29-1
J: TRBJ2-3
CDR3: CSVEGGGRGTDTQYF
DNA: TGCAGCGTTGAAGGAGGGGGCCGGGGAACAGATACGCAGTATTTT

size: few
D: -
V: TRBV7-9
J: TRBJ1-1
CDR3: CASSRGRGTEAFF
DNA: TGTGCCAGCAGCCGAGGACGGGGGACTGAAGCTTTCTTT

size: -
D: -
V: TRBV19
J: TRBJ1-1
CDR3: CASSTTPMNTEAFF
DNA: TGTGCCAGTAGTACGACCCCTATGAACACTGAAGCTTTCTTT

size: -
D: -
V: TRBV10-3
J: TRBJ1-1
CDR3: CAISEPDTSNTEAFF
DNA: TGTGCCATCAGTGAGCCGGACACTTCGAACACTGAAGCTTTCTTT

size: -
D: TRBD1
V: TRBV7-9
J: TRBJ2-7
CDR3: CASSTTGGVYEQYF
DNA: TGTGCCAGCAGCACGACAGGGGGAGTCTACGAGCAGTACTTC

size: -
D: -
V: TRBV7-2
J: TRBJ1-2
CDR3: CASSLVEDPYGYTF
DNA: TGTGCCAGCAGCTTAGTCGAGGATCCCTATGGCTACACCTTC

size: -
D: -
V: TRBV5-1
J: TRBJ2-3
CDR3: CASSSDSSTDTQYF
DNA: TGCGCCAGCAGCTCCGACAGCAGCACAGATACGCAGTATTTT

size: -
D: -
V: TRBV4-3
J: TRBJ2-1
CDR3: CASSQDPSSYNEQFF
DNA: TGCGCCAGCAGCCAAGACCCGAGCTCCTACAATGAGCAGTTCTTC

size: few
D: TRBD1
V: TRBV6-5
J: TRBJ1-1
CDR3: CASSSGTGGFTEAFF
DNA: TGTGCCAGCAGCTCCGGGACAGGGGGTTTCACTGAAGCTTTCTTT

size: -
D: TRBD1
V: TRBV7-3
J: TRBJ2-2
CDR3: CASSSTGGENTGELFF
DNA: TGTGCCAGCAGCTCAACAGGGGGAGAGAACACCGGGGAGCTGTTTTTT

size: -
D: TRBD1
V: TRBV27
J: TRBJ2-2
CDR3: CASSPDRVRAGELFF
DNA: TGTGCCAGCAGTCCTGACAGGGTGCGGGCCGGGGAGCTGTTTTTT

size: -
D: -
V: TRBV15
J: TRBJ2-4
CDR3: CATSRDVITNIQYF
DNA: TGTGCCACCAGCAGAGATGTTATAACAAACATTCAGTACTTC

size: -
D: TRBD1
V: TRBV15
J: TRBJ2-2
CDR3: CATSRATGATGELFF
DNA: TGTGCCACCAGCAGGGCAACAGGGGCCACCGGGGAGCTGTTTTTT

size: -
D: -
V: TRBV27
J: TRBJ2-2
CDR3: CASSLSMGVPGELFF
DNA: TGTGCCAGCAGTTTATCGATGGGGGTTCCCGGGGAGCTGTTTTTT

size: few
D: TRBD2
V: TRBV7-2
J: TRBJ2-3
CDR3: CATGTSGSTDTQYF
DNA: TGTGCCACCGGGACTAGCGGGTCCACAGATACGCAGTATTTT